These T cell receptor beta chains were read from a single sample in a study of beta chain features in type 1 diabetes. Some clones are missing from TCRdb's copy, which holds only in-frame ones; the method was immunoSEQ multiplex PCR. The table includes roughly 370,000 clones, 11% to 15% detected once. The sequenced sample consisted of naive CD4+ T cells from blood. Every receptor here comes from a man between 25 and 39 years old in good health. CDR3s include the opening cysteine and the closing phenylalanine or tryptophan.

TRBV28,TRBJ2-5,CASSSTTGTGEETQYF
TRBV7-2,TRBJ1-6,CAGKAGGNNSPLHF
TRBV29-1,TRBJ2-4,CSVGGGIAKNIQYF
TRBV27,TRBJ1-5,CASSTRGPGNQPQHF
TRBV6-6,TRBJ2-3,CASSLPYRDTQYF
TRBV19,TRBJ2-5,CASSIGPGETQYF
TRBV4-3,TRBJ2-5,CASSQAQTGTQYF
TRBV30,TRBJ1-5,CAWTGNLNQPQHF
TRBV6-5,TRBJ2-7,CASRPGPVPYEQYF
TRBV6-6,TRBJ2-7,CASRAGTAGEQYF
TRBV29-1,TRBJ2-2,CSVLSGSPNTGELFF
TRBV5-1,TRBJ2-4,CASSPMAGGAKNIQYF
TRBV20-1,TRBJ1-1,CSAADWTEAFF
TRBV30,TRBJ2-2,CAWSRAGELFF
TRBV9,TRBJ2-3,CASSVHRGLDTQYF
TRBV5-4,TRBJ2-1,CASSLVGGIYNEQFF
TRBV30,TRBJ1-2,CAWSPDRLLGGYTF
TRBV7-2,TRBJ1-5,CASSLNQGQGSNQPQHF
TRBV4-3,TRBJ1-2,CASSQIAGNGYTF
TRBV4-3,TRBJ2-2,CASSLGPGLDTGELFF
TRBV9,TRBJ2-3,CASSVVASARGADTQYF
TRBV15,TRBJ2-2,CATSRTGTITGELFF
TRBV18,TRBJ2-1,CASSLLAGDPYNEQFF
TRBV28,TRBJ2-4,CASSLPQAKNIQYF
TRBV7-9,TRBJ1-5,CASSLAREQGQPQHF
TRBV7-2,TRBJ1-5,CATGQGEQPQHF
TRBV18,TRBJ1-2,CASSPRDRGGGYTF
TRBV9,TRBJ2-7,CASSVADGDYEQYF
TRBV18,TRBJ1-2,CASSPPTAGRSGYTF
TRBV11-2,TRBJ1-2,CASSLGFTGYYGYTF
TRBV30,TRBJ2-1,CAWSVQSGQGHEQFF
TRBV14,TRBJ2-1,CASSPKFGGNEQFF
TRBV2,TRBJ2-1,CASRVSGSYNEQFF
TRBV29-1,TRBJ2-3,CSGQRVPNTDTQYF
TRBV25-1,TRBJ2-2,CASRGRGGTGELFF
TRBV6-5,TRBJ2-5,CASSPTRTRETQYF
TRBV20-1,TRBJ1-3,CSAQGNTIYF
TRBV5-1,TRBJ1-1,CASSLGGPGAQAEAFF
TRBV9,TRBJ1-2,CASSRSDRGNYGYTF
TRBV2,TRBJ1-5,CASSVQGGDQPQHF
TRBV14,TRBJ1-6,CASSGQGNSPLHF
TRBV29-1,TRBJ1-2,CSVTPDRDYGYTF